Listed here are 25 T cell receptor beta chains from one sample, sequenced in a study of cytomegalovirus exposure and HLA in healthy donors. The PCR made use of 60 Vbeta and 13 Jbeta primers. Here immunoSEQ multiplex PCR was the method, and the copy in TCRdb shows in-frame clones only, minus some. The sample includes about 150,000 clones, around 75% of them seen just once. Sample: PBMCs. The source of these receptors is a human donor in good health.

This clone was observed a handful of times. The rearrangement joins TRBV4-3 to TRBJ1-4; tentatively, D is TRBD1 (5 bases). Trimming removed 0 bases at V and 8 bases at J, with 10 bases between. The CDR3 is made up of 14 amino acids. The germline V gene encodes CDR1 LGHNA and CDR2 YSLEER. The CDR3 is CASSQDGGSEKLFF. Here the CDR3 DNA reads TGCGCCAGCAGCCAAGATGGGGGGAGCGAAAAACTGTTTTTT.

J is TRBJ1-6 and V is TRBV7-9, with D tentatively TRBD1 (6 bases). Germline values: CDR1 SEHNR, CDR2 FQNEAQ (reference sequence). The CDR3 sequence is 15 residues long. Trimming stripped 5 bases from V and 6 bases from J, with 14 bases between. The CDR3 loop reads CASSADRVFNSPLHF. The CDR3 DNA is TGTGCCAGCAGCGCGGACAGAGTATTTAATTCACCCCTCCACTTT.

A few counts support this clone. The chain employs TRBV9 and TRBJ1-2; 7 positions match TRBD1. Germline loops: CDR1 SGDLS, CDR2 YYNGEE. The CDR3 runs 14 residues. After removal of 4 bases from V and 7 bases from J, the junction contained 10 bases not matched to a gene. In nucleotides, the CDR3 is TGTGCCAGCAGCCCCAAGACAGGGATGGCTGGCTACACCTTC. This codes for CASSPKTGMAGYTF.

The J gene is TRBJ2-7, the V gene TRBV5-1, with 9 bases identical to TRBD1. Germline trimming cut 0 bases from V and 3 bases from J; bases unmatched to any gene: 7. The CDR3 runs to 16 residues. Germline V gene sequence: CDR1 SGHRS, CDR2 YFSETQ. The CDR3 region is CASSLGAGTGIYEQYF. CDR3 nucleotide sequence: TGCGCCAGCAGCTTGGGTGCCGGGACAGGGATCTACGAGCAGTACTTC.

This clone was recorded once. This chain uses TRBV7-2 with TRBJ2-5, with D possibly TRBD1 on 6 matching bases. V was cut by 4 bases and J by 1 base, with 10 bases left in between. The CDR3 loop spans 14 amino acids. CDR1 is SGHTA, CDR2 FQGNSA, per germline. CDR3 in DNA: TGTGCCAGCAGCTGGGGGCCAGCCCAAGAGACCCAGTACTTC. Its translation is CASSWGPAQETQYF.

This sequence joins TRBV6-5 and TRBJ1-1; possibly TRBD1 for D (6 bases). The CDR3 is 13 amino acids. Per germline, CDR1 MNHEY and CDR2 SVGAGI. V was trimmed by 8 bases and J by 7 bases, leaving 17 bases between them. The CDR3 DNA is TGTGCCAGCGAAATGACAGGCTCAAGTGAAGCTTTCTTT. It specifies CASEMTGSSEAFF.

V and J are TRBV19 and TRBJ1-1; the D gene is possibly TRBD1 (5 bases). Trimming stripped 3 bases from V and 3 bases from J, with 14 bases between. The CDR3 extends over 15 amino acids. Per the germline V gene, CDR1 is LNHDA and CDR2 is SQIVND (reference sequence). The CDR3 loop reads CASSIGGTFDTEAFF. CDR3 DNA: TGTGCCAGTAGTATTGGGGGGACCTTCGACACTGAAGCTTTCTTT.

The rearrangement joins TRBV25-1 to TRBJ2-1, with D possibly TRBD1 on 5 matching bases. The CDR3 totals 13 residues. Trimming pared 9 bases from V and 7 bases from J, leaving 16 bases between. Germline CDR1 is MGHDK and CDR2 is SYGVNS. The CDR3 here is CASEGVFGNEQFF. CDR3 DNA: TGTGCCAGTGAAGGGGTTTTCGGGAATGAGCAGTTCTTC. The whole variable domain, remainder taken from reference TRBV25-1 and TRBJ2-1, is EADIYQTPRYLVIGTGKKITLECSQTMGHDKMYWYQQDPGMELHLIHYSYGVNSTEKGDLSSESTVSRIRTEHFPLTLESARPSHTSQYLCASEGVFGNEQFFGPGTRLTVL.

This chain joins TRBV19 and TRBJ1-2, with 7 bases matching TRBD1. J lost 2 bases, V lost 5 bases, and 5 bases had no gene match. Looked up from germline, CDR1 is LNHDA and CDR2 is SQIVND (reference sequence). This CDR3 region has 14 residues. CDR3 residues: CASSADRENYGYTF. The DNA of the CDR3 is TGTGCCAGTAGTGCCGACAGGGAAAACTATGGCTACACCTTC.

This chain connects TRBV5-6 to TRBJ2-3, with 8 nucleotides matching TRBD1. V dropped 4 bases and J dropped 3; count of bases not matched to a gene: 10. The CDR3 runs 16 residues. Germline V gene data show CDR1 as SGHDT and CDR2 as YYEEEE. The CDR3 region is CASSTGWTGSTDTQYF. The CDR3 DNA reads TGTGCCAGCAGCACCGGCTGGACAGGGTCGACAGATACGCAGTATTTT.

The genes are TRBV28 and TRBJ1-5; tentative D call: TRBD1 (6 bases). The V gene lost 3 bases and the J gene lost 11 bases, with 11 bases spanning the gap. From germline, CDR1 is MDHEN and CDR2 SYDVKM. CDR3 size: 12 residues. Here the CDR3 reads CASSFGQSAQHF. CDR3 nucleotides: TGTGCCAGCAGTTTCGGACAGTCAGCCCAGCATTTT.

CDR3 coding DNA: TGTGCCAGTAACGCAGATAGCAATCAGCCCCAGCATTTT. Its protein is CASNADSNQPQHF. This chain uses TRBV19 with TRBJ1-5, with D unresolved. The CDR3 loop spans 13 amino acids. CDR1 LNHDA and CDR2 SQIVND come from the germline V gene (reference sequence). Trimming removed 7 bases from V and 0 bases from J, with 7 bases in between. The entire variable domain, with the rest obtained from reference TRBV19 and TRBJ1-5, is as follows: DGGITQSPKYLFRKEGQNVTLSCEQNLNHDAMYWYRQDPGQGLRLIYYSQIVNDFQKGDIAEGYSVSREKKESFPLTVTSAQKNPTAFYLCASNADSNQPQHFGDGTRLSIL.

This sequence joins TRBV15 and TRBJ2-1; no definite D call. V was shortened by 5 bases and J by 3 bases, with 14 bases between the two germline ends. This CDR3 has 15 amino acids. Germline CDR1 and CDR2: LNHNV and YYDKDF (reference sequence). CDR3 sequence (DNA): TGTGCCACCAGCGGTTACTCGAGAATCTACAATGAGCAGTTCTTC. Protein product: CATSGYSRIYNEQFF.

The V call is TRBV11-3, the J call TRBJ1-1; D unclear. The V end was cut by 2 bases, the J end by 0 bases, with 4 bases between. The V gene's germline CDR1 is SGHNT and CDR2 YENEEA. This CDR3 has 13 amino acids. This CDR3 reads CASSLTVNTEAFF. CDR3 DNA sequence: TGTGCCAGCAGCTTAACAGTGAACACTGAAGCTTTCTTT. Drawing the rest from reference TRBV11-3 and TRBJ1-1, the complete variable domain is EAGVVQSPRYKIIEKKQPVAFWCNPISGHNTLYWYLQNLGQGPELLIRYENEEAVDDSQLPKDRFSAERLKGVDSTLKIQPAELGDSAVYLCASSLTVNTEAFFGQGTRLTVV.

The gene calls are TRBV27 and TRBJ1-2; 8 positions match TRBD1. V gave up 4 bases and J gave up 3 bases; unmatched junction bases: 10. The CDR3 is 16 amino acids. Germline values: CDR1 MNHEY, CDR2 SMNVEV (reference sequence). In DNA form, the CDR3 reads TGTGCCAGCAGTTGGACAGGGAACGGGTTGGACTATGGCTACACCTTC. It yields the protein CASSWTGNGLDYGYTF.

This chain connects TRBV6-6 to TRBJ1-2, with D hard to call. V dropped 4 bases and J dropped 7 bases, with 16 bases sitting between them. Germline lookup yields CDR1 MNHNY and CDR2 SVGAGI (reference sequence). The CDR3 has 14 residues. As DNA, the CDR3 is TGTGCCAGCAGTTCCCGGTCCCTCTCGAGTGGCTACACCTTC. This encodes CASSSRSLSSGYTF.

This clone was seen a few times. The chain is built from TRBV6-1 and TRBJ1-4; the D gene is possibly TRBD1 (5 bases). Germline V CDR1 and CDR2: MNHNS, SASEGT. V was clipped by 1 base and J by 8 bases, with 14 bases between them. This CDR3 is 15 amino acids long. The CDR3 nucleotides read TGTGCCAGCAGTGAAGGGGCTGGGGGGAACGAAAAACTGTTTTTT. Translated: CASSEGAGGNEKLFF.

The CDR3 nucleotides are TGTGCCAGCAGTCCAGCCGGGACAGGACTCTATGGCTACACCTTC. This translates into CASSPAGTGLYGYTF. The chain recombines TRBV6-6 with TRBJ1-2, with 8 positions matching TRBD1. Trimming removed 5 bases from V and 4 bases from J; junction bases left unmatched: 9. The CDR3 extends over 15 amino acids. Germline assignment: CDR1 MNHNY and CDR2 SVGAGI (reference sequence).

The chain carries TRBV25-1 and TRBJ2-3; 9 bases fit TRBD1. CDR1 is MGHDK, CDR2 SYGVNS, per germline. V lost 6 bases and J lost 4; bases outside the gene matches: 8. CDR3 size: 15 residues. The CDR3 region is CASSPRDRVSDTQYF. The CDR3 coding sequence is TGTGCCAGCAGCCCCCGGGACAGGGTGTCAGATACGCAGTATTTT.

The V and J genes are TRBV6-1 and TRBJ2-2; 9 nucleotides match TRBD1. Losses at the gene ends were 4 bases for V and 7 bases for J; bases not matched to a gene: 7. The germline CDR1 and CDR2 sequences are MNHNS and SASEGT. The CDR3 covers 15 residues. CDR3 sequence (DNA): TGTGCCAGCAGTGGTTCCGGGACAGGGATCGGGGAGCTGTTTTTT. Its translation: CASSGSGTGIGELFF.

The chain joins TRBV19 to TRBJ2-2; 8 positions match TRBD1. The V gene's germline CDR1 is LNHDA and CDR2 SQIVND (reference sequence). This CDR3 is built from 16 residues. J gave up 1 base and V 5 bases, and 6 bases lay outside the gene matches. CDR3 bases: TGTGCCAGTAGTTTTTCAGGGGGCGAGAACACCGGGGAGCTGTTTTTT. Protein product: CASSFSGGENTGELFF.

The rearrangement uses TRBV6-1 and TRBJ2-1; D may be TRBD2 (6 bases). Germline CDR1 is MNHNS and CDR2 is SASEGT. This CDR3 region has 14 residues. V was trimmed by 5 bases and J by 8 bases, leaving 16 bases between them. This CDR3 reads CASSRYTGDYEQFF. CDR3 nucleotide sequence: TGTGCCAGCAGTCGGTATACGGGAGACTATGAGCAGTTCTTC.

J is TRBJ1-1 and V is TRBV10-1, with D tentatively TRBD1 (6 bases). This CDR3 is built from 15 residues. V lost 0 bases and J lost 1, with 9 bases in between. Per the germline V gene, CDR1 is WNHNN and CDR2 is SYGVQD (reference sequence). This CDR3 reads CASSESGRGNTEAFF. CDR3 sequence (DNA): TGCGCCAGCAGTGAGTCAGGCAGGGGGAACACTGAAGCTTTCTTT.

The CDR3: CASIGGASPMNTEAFF. The CDR3 DNA reads TGTGCCAGTATCGGAGGGGCTTCACCCATGAACACTGAAGCTTTCTTT. This sequence joins TRBV28 and TRBJ1-1, with a tentative D call TRBD1 (5 bases). This CDR3 has 16 residues. Germline lookup yields CDR1 MDHEN and CDR2 SYDVKM. The V and J ends lost 9 bases and 0 bases respectively, with 20 bases between them.

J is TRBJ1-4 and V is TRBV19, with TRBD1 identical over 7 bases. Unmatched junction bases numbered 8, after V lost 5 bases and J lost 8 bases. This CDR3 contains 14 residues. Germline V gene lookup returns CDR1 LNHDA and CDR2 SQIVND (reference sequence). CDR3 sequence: CASSVTGNPEKLFF. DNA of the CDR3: TGTGCCAGTAGTGTGACAGGGAACCCAGAAAAACTGTTTTTT.